The 17 T cell receptor beta chains below all came from one sample that was sequenced in a study of STAT5B mutations in CD4+ large granular lymphocyte leukemia. Data came from immunoSEQ multiplex PCR; TCRdb stores just in-frame clones and leaves some out. The profile shows around 28,000 clones, around 70% of them singletons. Material: CD4+ T cells from blood buffy coats. Receptor source: a human donor in good health.

V gene TRBV6-5 combines with J gene TRBJ1-5; 7 nucleotides align to TRBD1. The V and J ends lost 2 bases and 5 bases, in that order; junction bases with no gene match: 3. The CDR3 is 14 amino acids. CDR1 MNHEY and CDR2 SVGAGI come from the germline V gene. CDR3 residues: CASSYNRGYQPQHF. CDR3 nucleotides: TGTGCCAGCAGTTACAACAGGGGCTATCAGCCCCAGCATTTT.

The J gene is TRBJ2-3, the V gene TRBV5-1; TRBD2 matches at 8 bases. The CDR3 runs 15 residues. V dropped 3 bases and J dropped 6; count of bases not matched to a gene: 9. Germline CDR1 and CDR2: SGHRS and YFSETQ. CDR3 sequence reads: CASSYRSGDQDTQYF. The CDR3 DNA sequence: TGCGCCAGCAGCTACCGTAGCGGGGACCAGGATACGCAGTATTTT.

The chain uses TRBV6-5 and TRBJ1-2, with 11 bases matching TRBD1. The V segment lost 4 bases and the J segment 2 bases; nucleotides outside the gene matches: 0. The CDR3 contains 14 residues. The germline CDR1 and CDR2 sequences are MNHEY and SVGAGI. CDR3 nucleotide sequence: TGTGCCAGCAGTTGGACAGGGGGCAACTATGGCTACACCTTC. Its translation: CASSWTGGNYGYTF.

This chain joins TRBV30 and TRBJ2-7; D uncertain. Germline assignment: CDR1 GTSNPN and CDR2 SVGIG (reference sequence). The CDR3 runs 12 residues. Trimming cost V 2 bases and J 5 bases, with 10 bases left between them. CDR3: CAWSPSDDEQYF. The CDR3 DNA sequence: TGTGCCTGGAGTCCCTCGGACGACGAGCAGTACTTC.

A note on this clone: This CDR3 is also generated by other DNA sequences in the sample. The gene calls are TRBV28 and TRBJ1-5, with TRBD1 as a possible D gene (6 bases). Germline V gene data show CDR1 as MDHEN and CDR2 as SYDVKM. V dropped 3 bases and J dropped 5 bases, with 14 bases sitting between them. The CDR3 extends over 15 amino acids. The CDR3 reads CASSFWGARDQPQHF. DNA for the CDR3: TGTGCCAGCAGTTTTTGGGGGGCGCGGGATCAGCCCCAGCATTTT. The entire variable domain, with the rest obtained from reference TRBV28 and TRBJ1-5, is as follows: DVKVTQSSRYLVKRTGEKVFLECVQDMDHENMFWYRQDPGLGLRLIYFSYDVKMKEKGDIPEGYSVSREKKERFSLILESASTNQTSMYLCASSFWGARDQPQHFGDGTRLSIL.

DNA for the CDR3: TGTGCCAGCAGTGACCTCCACGAGCAGTACGTC. It specifies CASSDLHEQYV. V usage is TRBV6-1 and J usage is TRBJ2-7; D uncertain. Trimming took 3 bases from V and 5 from J, leaving 5 bases between them. The CDR3 is 11 amino acids. Looked up from germline, CDR1 is MNHNS and CDR2 is SASEGT.

The chain recombines TRBV30 with TRBJ1-6, with D tentatively TRBD1 (5 bases). The V end was cut by 4 bases, the J end by 0 bases, with 10 bases between. CDR3 length: 15 residues. Germline CDR1 is GTSNPN and CDR2 is SVGIG (reference sequence). The DNA of the CDR3 is TGTGCCTGGACCCCAGGGAGCTCCTATAATTCACCCCTCCACTTT. This gives the protein CAWTPGSSYNSPLHF.

The chain recombines TRBV7-2 with TRBJ1-1; D gene uncertain. CDR1 and CDR2 (germline): SGHTA, FQGNSA. This CDR3 region has 13 residues. Deletions cut 3 bases from V and 4 bases from J, with 9 bases between. The CDR3 reads CASSFSRSTEAFF. CDR3 nucleotides: TGTGCCAGCAGCTTCAGTAGGAGCACTGAAGCTTTCTTT.

This chain links TRBV27 with TRBJ2-7; D is tentatively TRBD1 or TRBD2 (6 bases each). Trimming shortened V by 3 bases and J by 6 bases, and 15 bases separated the two germline ends. This CDR3 spans 14 amino acids. Germline assignment: CDR1 MNHEY and CDR2 SMNVEV (reference sequence). CDR3 sequence (DNA): TGTGCCAGCAGTTTCCGGGGGCGGACCGCCGAGCAGTACTTC. Amino acids: CASSFRGRTAEQYF.

The J gene is TRBJ1-1, the V gene TRBV7-2; 8 positions match TRBD1. The trim removed 1 base at V and 4 bases at J, leaving 2 bases unmatched. From germline, CDR1 is SGHTA and CDR2 FQGNSA. The CDR3 runs to 14 residues. CDR3 sequence: CASSLDRGSTEAFF. The CDR3 bases are TGTGCCAGCAGCTTAGACAGGGGGTCCACTGAAGCTTTCTTT.

The rearrangement uses TRBV7-2 and TRBJ2-5; TRBD1 matches at 9 bases. Germline V gene sequence: CDR1 SGHTA, CDR2 FQGNSA. V lost 1 base, J lost 2 bases, and 2 bases stayed unmatched. The CDR3 covers 15 residues. The CDR3, as DNA: TGTGCCAGCAGCTTAGTACAGGGGGCTCAAGAGACCCAGTACTTC. This translates into CASSLVQGAQETQYF.

The chain couples TRBV5-4 to TRBJ2-3; D remains unclear. The CDR3 sequence is 16 residues long. Germline values: CDR1 SGHNT, CDR2 YYREEE (reference sequence). Trimming cost V 0 bases and J 1 base, with 12 bases left between them. The CDR3 nucleotides read TGTGCCAGCAGCTTGGTTGGGTTAGGCCGCACAGATACGCAGTATTTT. It encodes CASSLVGLGRTDTQYF.

The chain employs TRBV27 and TRBJ2-1; 9 bases are a match to TRBD2. The CDR3 is made up of 15 amino acids. The ends lost 2 bases at V and 4 bases at J; junction bases unmatched: 3. CDR1 is MNHEY and CDR2 is SMNVEV in the germline V gene (reference sequence). CDR3 sequence: CASSLRSGGYNEQFF. The CDR3 bases are TGTGCCAGCAGTTTAAGGAGCGGGGGGTACAATGAGCAGTTCTTC.

This chain uses TRBV7-9 with TRBJ1-2; D is ambiguous. The germline V and J ends were trimmed by 4 bases and 2 bases, with 11 bases remaining between them. Germline V CDR1 and CDR2: SEHNR, FQNEAQ (reference sequence). The CDR3 runs 14 residues. The CDR3 sequence: CASSSTATNYGYTF. The CDR3 DNA sequence: TGTGCCAGCAGCTCCACAGCTACCAACTATGGCTACACCTTC.

The chain is built from TRBV7-2 and TRBJ2-5; D unclear. Germline lookup yields CDR1 SGHTA and CDR2 FQGNSA. V lost 3 bases to trimming and J lost 5 bases, with 13 bases between them. The CDR3 is 14 amino acids. CDR3 bases: TGTGCCAGCAGCTTGTCCGGGCCTCGGGAGACCCAGTACTTC. This translates into CASSLSGPRETQYF.

Only a few counts were recorded for this clone. V is TRBV6-1 and J is TRBJ2-7; D tentatively reads TRBD1 or TRBD2 (5 bases each). The V end was cut by 2 bases, the J end by 0 bases, with 11 bases between. Germline lookup yields CDR1 MNHNS and CDR2 SASEGT. This CDR3 spans 15 amino acids. In DNA, the CDR3 is TGTGCCAGCAGTGAACAGGGACCCTCCTCCTACGAGCAGTACGTC. Translation gives CASSEQGPSSYEQYV.

The chain couples TRBV7-6 to TRBJ2-2; no clear D. The V end was cut by 3 bases, the J end by 0 bases, with 11 bases between. This CDR3 comprises 16 residues. CDR1 SGHVS and CDR2 FNYEAQ come from the germline V gene. The DNA for the CDR3 is TGTGCCAGCAGCTTTCAGACGGCCACGAACACCGGGGAGCTGTTTTTT. Translated: CASSFQTATNTGELFF.